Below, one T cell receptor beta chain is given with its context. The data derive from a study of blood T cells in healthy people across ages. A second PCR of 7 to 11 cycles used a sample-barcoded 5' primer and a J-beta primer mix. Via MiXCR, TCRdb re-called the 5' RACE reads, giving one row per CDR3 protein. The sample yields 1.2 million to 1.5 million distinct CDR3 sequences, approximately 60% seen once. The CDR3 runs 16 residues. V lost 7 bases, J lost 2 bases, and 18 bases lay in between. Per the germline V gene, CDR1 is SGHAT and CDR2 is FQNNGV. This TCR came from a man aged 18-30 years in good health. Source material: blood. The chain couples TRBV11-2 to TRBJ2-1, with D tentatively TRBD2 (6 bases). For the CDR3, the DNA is TGTGCCAGCAACAACATGGGACTCCTCACCTACAATGAGCAGTTCTTC. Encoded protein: CASNNMGLLTYNEQFF.